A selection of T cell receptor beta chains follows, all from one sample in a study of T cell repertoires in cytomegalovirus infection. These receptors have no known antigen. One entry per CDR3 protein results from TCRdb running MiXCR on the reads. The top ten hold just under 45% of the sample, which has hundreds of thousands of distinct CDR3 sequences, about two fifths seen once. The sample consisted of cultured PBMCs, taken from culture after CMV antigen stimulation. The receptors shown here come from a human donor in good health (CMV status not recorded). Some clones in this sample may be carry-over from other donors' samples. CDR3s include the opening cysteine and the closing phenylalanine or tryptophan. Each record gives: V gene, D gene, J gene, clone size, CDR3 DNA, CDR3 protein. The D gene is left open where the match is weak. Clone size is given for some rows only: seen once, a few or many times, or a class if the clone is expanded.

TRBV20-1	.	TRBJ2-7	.	TGCAGTGCTAGAGATGCTAGCTTTGGACTTACCTACGAGCAGTACTTC	CSARDASFGLTYEQYF
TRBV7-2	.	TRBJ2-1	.	TGTGCCAGCAGCCCTCGGCTCCCCGGGACACCAAACAATGAGCAGTTCTTC	CASSPRLPGTPNNEQFF
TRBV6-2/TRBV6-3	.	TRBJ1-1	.	TGTGCCAGCCTTAACTACCGGGGCTGGTTGAACACTGAAGCTTTCTTT	CASLNYRGWLNTEAFF
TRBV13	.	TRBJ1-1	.	TGTGCTCACAGCGGGGTGACGAACACTGAAGCTTTCTTT	CAHSGVTNTEAFF
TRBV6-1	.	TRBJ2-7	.	TGTGCCAGCAGTCCCCGACCGGGGCTGGACGAGCAGTACTTC	CASSPRPGLDEQYF
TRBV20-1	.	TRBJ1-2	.	TGCAGTGCTAGAGATCCGTGGGGTGATTATGGCTACACCTTC	CSARDPWGDYGYTF
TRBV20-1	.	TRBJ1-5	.	TGCAGTGCTAACAGAGACGGAATAAATCAGCCCCAGCATTTT	CSANRDGINQPQHF
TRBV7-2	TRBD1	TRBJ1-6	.	TGTGCCAGCAGCTTTACGGGACAGGGTAGTTCACCCCTCCACTTT	CASSFTGQGSSPLHF
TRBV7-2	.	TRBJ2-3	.	TGTGCCAGCAGCTTAGCGCTGAGCATCGGGTCGGATAAGCAGTATTTT	CASSLALSIGSDKQYF
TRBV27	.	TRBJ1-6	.	TGTGCCAGCAGTTTATCACCCCCGGCCGGGGATAATTCACCCCTCCACTTT	CASSLSPPAGDNSPLHF
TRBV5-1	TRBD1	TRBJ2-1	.	TGCGCCAGCAGCTCCTCCGGGACAGGGGGCTTCTACGAGCAGTTCTTC	CASSSSGTGGFYEQFF
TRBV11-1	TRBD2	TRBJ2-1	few	TGTGCCAGCAGCTTAAGACCCCTAGCGGGGGGGATCTCCTACAATGAGCAGTTCTTC	CASSLRPLAGGISYNEQFF
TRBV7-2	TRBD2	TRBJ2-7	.	TGTGCCAGCAGCCTGGGACTAGCGGGGGCCTCTGGCGAGCAGTACTTC	CASSLGLAGASGEQYF
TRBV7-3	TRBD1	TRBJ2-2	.	TGTGCCAGCAGCCCATGGGACAGCCAGGGAGCCGGGGAGCTGTTTTTT	CASSPWDSQGAGELFF
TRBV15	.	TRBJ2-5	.	TGTGCCACCAGCAGAGGCGGGCTTGAGGAGACCCAGTACTTC	CATSRGGLEETQYF
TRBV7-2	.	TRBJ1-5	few	TGTGCCAGCAGCTTGGTGGGGGAAGTTGGTCAGCCCCAGCATTTT	CASSLVGEVGQPQHF
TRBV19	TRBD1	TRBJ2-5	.	TGTGCCAGTAGTATCTCCTGGACAGGGAGAAACTTAGGGGAGACCCAGTACTTC	CASSISWTGRNLGETQYF
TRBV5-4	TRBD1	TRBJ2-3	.	TGTGTTGCGCTAGGACAGGGGACAGATACGCAGTATTTT	CVALGQGTDTQYF
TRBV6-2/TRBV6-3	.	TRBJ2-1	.	TGTGCCAGCAGTTTTGATCTCGAACTAGTCCAGGGCCGATACAATGAGCAGTTCTTC	CASSFDLELVQGRYNEQFF
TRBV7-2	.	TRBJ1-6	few	TGTGCCAGCAGCTTAGGCCCCGACAGGTCGTATAATTCACCCCTCCACTTT	CASSLGPDRSYNSPLHF